Listed below are T cell receptor beta chains from one sample, sequenced in a study of control samples from healthy donors and cancer patients. This table comes from immunoSEQ multiplex PCR, and its TCRdb copy is limited to in-frame clones, with some not included. The sample has 65,000 to 85,000 clones; around 86% are singletons. The sample taken for sequencing was PBMCs. The receptors shown here come from a woman aged 45-59 years with colorectal cancer. Both conserved end residues are part of each CDR3. A D gene is named only where the DNA matches it firmly.

cdr3_aa	v_call	d_call	j_call
CASSPRVGSYNEQFF	TRBV18	NA	TRBJ2-1
CASSLATGVGTDTQYF	TRBV5-1	TRBD1	TRBJ2-3
CASSYSGQGAGSTEAFF	TRBV6-2/TRBV6-3	TRBD1	TRBJ1-1
CASSLTPSWSDSSNQPQHF	TRBV18	NA	TRBJ1-5
CASSYLGQGSQPQHF	TRBV6-2/TRBV6-3	TRBD1	TRBJ1-5
CASSRTTGGRTGELFF	TRBV19	TRBD1	TRBJ2-2
CASSFQGQTNTGELFF	TRBV6-5	NA	TRBJ2-2
CASSLYGADTQYF	TRBV7-3	NA	TRBJ2-3
CASSSGQIEAFF	TRBV5-1	TRBD1	TRBJ1-1
CASSLVGWDGYTF	TRBV12-3/TRBV12-4	NA	TRBJ1-2
CASSQGVGQTEPFF	TRBV4-3	NA	TRBJ1-1
CASSTRDLSAGELFF	TRBV19	NA	TRBJ2-2
CASSEGPGVNTQYF	TRBV2	NA	TRBJ2-3
CASSQVLGGDRPYYEKLFF	TRBV4-3	TRBD1	TRBJ1-4
CASGETRDGQFF	TRBV10-1	NA	TRBJ2-1
CSASVGSNGYTF	TRBV20-1	NA	TRBJ1-2
CASSLLSGLATDTQYF	TRBV5-6	TRBD2	TRBJ2-3
CASNTGNGNSPLHF	TRBV5-1	NA	TRBJ1-6
CASRSLRGGENIQYF	TRBV19	NA	TRBJ2-4
CASSLVTGGSTEAFF	TRBV5-5	NA	TRBJ1-1
CASPGTGYTDTQYF	TRBV5-8	TRBD1	TRBJ2-3
CASSYKARRDTQYF	TRBV6-2/TRBV6-3	NA	TRBJ2-3
CASGLVLGTEAFF	TRBV12-5	NA	TRBJ1-1
CASSITGTGWTEAFF	TRBV19	TRBD1	TRBJ1-1
CASSLRGANTEAFF	TRBV5-6	NA	TRBJ1-1
CASSPDRYSPLHF	TRBV27	NA	TRBJ1-6
CAWSLTDTQYF	TRBV30	NA	TRBJ2-3
CSAKGEMNTEAFF	TRBV29-1	NA	TRBJ1-1
CATQGTNQPQHF	TRBV24-1	NA	TRBJ1-5
CASSQDTRENTGELFF	TRBV4-3	NA	TRBJ2-2
CASSLAGGGTEAFF	TRBV5-5	NA	TRBJ1-1
CASRGSGNTIYF	TRBV28	NA	TRBJ1-3
CATSPRIGQGDEKLFF	TRBV15	TRBD1	TRBJ1-4
CASSEVRVEKLFF	TRBV2	NA	TRBJ1-4
CASSRTSGAITDTQYF	TRBV27	TRBD2	TRBJ2-3
CASYPGAGNTGELFF	TRBV5-1	NA	TRBJ2-2
CASRTGGYAFF	TRBV10-2	TRBD1	TRBJ1-1
CASSNAAGQGNTEAFF	TRBV6-2/TRBV6-3	TRBD1	TRBJ1-1
CASSPAGAVPTANYGYTF	TRBV19	NA	TRBJ1-2
CASSPRRESLSGNTIYF	TRBV18	NA	TRBJ1-3